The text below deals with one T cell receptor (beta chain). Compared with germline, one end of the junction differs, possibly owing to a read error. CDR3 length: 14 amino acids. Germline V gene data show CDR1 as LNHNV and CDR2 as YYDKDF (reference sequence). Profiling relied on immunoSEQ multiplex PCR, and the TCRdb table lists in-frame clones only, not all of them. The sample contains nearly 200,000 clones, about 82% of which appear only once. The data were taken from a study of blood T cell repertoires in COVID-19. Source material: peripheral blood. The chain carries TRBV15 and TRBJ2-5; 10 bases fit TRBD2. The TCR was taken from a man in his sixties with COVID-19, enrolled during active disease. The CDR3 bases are TGTGCCGCCAGCCCGGGACTAGCGAGAGAGACCCAGTACTTC. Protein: CAASPGLARETQYF.